This T cell receptor (beta chain) was retrieved from a study of blood T cell repertoires in COVID-19. Looking at the study overall: Samples of COVID-19 (acute and convalescent) were obtained from the United States, Italy and Spain. Sample material is recorded as cDNA or gDNA derived from T cells, B-cell-depleted T cells, or PBMCs.

This table comes from immunoSEQ multiplex PCR, and its TCRdb copy is limited to in-frame clones, with some not included. The top ten clones hold 0.9% to 1.5% of a sample with 300,000 to 400,000 clones, about 88% of them seen once. This TCR came from a woman aged 18 to 35 who had recovered from COVID-19. The material sequenced was PBMCs or T cells enriched from blood (not recorded which).

The CDR3 bases are TGTGCCAGCAGTTATGAAAGGGGATTTCAGCCCCAGCATTTT. It translates to CASSYERGFQPQHF. This chain connects TRBV6-2 or TRBV6-3 to TRBJ1-5; a weak D match, TRBD1 (5 bases). In germline, CDR1 is MNHEY, CDR2 SVGEGT. Between the trimmed V and J ends, which lost 3 bases and 6 bases, there was a span of 12 bases. The CDR3 consists of 14 residues.